The rows below give T cell receptor beta chains drawn from one sample of a study of blood T cell repertoires in COVID-19. Data came from immunoSEQ multiplex PCR; TCRdb stores just in-frame clones and leaves some out. The sample holds roughly 200,000 clones, around 80% seen once. Source material: peripheral blood. Receptor source: a man in his forties or fifties with active or convalescent COVID-19. CDR3s include the opening cysteine and the closing phenylalanine or tryptophan. Each record gives: clone size, V gene, D gene, J gene, CDR3 DNA, CDR3 protein. The D gene is left open where the match is weak. Part of the rows lack a size; the others show once, few, many or a class for expanded clones.

>-|TRBV19|-|TRBJ1-1
TGTGCCAGTAGTATCCCCTCCAACACTGAAGCTTTCTTT
CASSIPSNTEAFF
>-|TRBV5-4|TRBD2|TRBJ2-5
TGTGCCAGCATGGTAGCGGGAGCAGAGACCCAGTACTTC
CASMVAGAETQYF
>-|TRBV4-1|TRBD2|TRBJ2-1
TGCGCCAGCAGCCAAAGGGGTGCCGGGACTAGCGGGAAAGAGGCCAATGAGCAGTTCTTC
CASSQRGAGTSGKEANEQFF
>-|TRBV6-5|-|TRBJ1-1
TGTGCCAGCAGTTACGAACAGACCCCGGTCACTGAAGCTTTCTTT
CASSYEQTPVTEAFF
>-|TRBV5-6|-|TRBJ2-5
TGTGCCAGCAGCGCCGGGACTCCTGAAGAGACCCAGTACTTC
CASSAGTPEETQYF
>-|TRBV6-5|-|TRBJ1-2
TGTGCCAGCAGATTGGACAGCCGCGGGCCGCTTTACACCTTC
CASRLDSRGPLYTF
>-|TRBV9|-|TRBJ1-2
TGTGCCAGCAGCCCCCGGACAAACTACTATGGCTACACCTTC
CASSPRTNYYGYTF
>-|TRBV7-6|TRBD1|TRBJ1-4
TGTGCCAGCAGCTCTGACAGGGGGCTAGGTGAAAAACTGTTTTTT
CASSSDRGLGEKLFF
>-|TRBV25-1|TRBD1|TRBJ1-1
TGTGCCAGCAGGGGAGGAACAGGGGGCTTCTCGGGGACTGAAGCTTTCTTT
CASRGGTGGFSGTEAFF
>-|TRBV5-4|TRBD1|TRBJ1-1
TGTGCCAGCAGCTGGGGGGACAGGGGCACTGAAGCTTTCTTT
CASSWGDRGTEAFF
>once|TRBV3-1/TRBV3-2|TRBD1|TRBJ2-2
TGTGCCAGTCGTCCGACAGGGGGCGTTGGGAACACCGGGGAGCTGTTTTTT
CASRPTGGVGNTGELFF
>-|TRBV4-3|TRBD1|TRBJ2-7
TGCGCCAGCAGCCAATCCGGGACAGGGGAAACCTACGAGCAGTACTTC
CASSQSGTGETYEQYF
>once|TRBV4-3|-|TRBJ1-1
TGCGCCAGCAGCCCTCGAGGGTGGGTCACTGAAGCTTTCTTT
CASSPRGWVTEAFF
>-|TRBV10-3|TRBD1|TRBJ1-1
TGTGCCAGCCTGGGACAGGGTGACACTGAAGCTTTCTTT
CASLGQGDTEAFF
>-|TRBV27|-|TRBJ2-1
TGTGCCAGCAGCGAGGCGGGGCCATACAATGAGCAGTTCTTC
CASSEAGPYNEQFF
>-|TRBV3-1/TRBV3-2|TRBD2|TRBJ2-1
TGTGCCAGCAGCCAAGGGGCCCTAGCGGGAGAGGAGCAGTTCTTC
CASSQGALAGEEQFF
>-|TRBV27|TRBD1|TRBJ1-2
TGTGCCAGCAGTTTCTGGCAGGGGGCTGAAGGCTACACCTTC
CASSFWQGAEGYTF
>-|TRBV5-1|-|TRBJ1-2
TGCGCCAGCAGCTTGGCGGGCAGGGGCTTCTATGGCTACACCTTC
CASSLAGRGFYGYTF
>-|TRBV5-6|-|TRBJ1-5
TGTGCCAGCAGCTTCAGTTACAGGGAAAACTATAGCAATCAGCCCCAGCATTTT
CASSFSYRENYSNQPQHF
>-|TRBV6-2/TRBV6-3|TRBD1|TRBJ1-1
TGTGCCAGCAGTTACTTGGGGACAGGGAGAAACACTGAAGCTTTCTTT
CASSYLGTGRNTEAFF
>-|TRBV5-1|-|TRBJ1-6
TGCGCCAGCAGCGTCGGGGGGAGCTCCTATAATTCACCCCTCCACTTT
CASSVGGSSYNSPLHF
>few|TRBV19|-|TRBJ1-2
TGTGCCAGTAGTCCCGTGGGGGGGACCCTCGTTGGCTACACCTTC
CASSPVGGTLVGYTF
>-|TRBV5-1|TRBD2|TRBJ2-3
TGCGCCAGCAGCTTTCAGGCGGGGGGCACAGATACGCAGTATTTT
CASSFQAGGTDTQYF
>-|TRBV18|-|TRBJ1-4
TGTGCCAGCTCCGCCGCCCGGACAGCTAATGAAAAACTGTTTTTT
CASSAARTANEKLFF
>-|TRBV24-1|TRBD1|TRBJ2-3
TGTGCCACCAGTGATCCCGGACAGGCTTTCTCAGATACGCAGTATTTT
CATSDPGQAFSDTQYF